This TCR beta chain was sequenced in a study of early T cells in non-severe SARS-CoV-2 infection. Across the whole study: The authors sequenced bulk RNA from unsorted whole blood, leaving chains unpaired.

Germline trimming cut 2 bases from V and 2 bases from J; bases unmatched to any gene: 6. The CDR3 extends over 15 amino acids. Germline-derived CDR1 and CDR2 are SNHLY and FYNNEI. Unique molecular identifiers were affixed to single, distinct cDNA molecules. TCRdb fed the 5' RACE reads into MiXCR, producing one record per CDR3 protein. Of more than 90,000 distinct CDR3 sequences in the sample, roughly 9.6% are singletons; the top ten hold roughly 4.9%. Study outcomes and limitations: VDJdb matching skewed toward anti-spike CD8 responses, missing private and CD4 specificities.

The sample holds a few counts of this clonotype. Its antigen remains unknown. Sequenced: whole blood. The V gene is TRBV2, the J gene TRBJ2-7, with 7 positions matching TRBD1. The sequence derives from an adult who was a healthcare worker with PCR-confirmed SARS-CoV-2 infection or an uninfected control (not recorded which). CDR3 nucleotides: TGTGCCAGCAGTGAATGGACAGGTAGGACCTACGAGCAGTACTTC. It encodes CASSEWTGRTYEQYF.